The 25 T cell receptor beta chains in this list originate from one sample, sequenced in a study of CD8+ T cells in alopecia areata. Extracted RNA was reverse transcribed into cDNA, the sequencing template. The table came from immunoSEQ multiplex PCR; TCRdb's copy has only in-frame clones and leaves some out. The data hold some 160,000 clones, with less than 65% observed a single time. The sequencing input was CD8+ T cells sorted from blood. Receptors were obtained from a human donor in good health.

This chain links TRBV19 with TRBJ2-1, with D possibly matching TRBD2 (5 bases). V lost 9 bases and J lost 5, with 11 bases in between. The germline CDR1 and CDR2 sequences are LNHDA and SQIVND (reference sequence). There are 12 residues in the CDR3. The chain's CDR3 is CASLGADNEQFF. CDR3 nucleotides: TGTGCCAGCCTGGGAGCCGACAATGAGCAGTTCTTC. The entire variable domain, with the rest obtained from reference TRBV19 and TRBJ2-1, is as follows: DGGITQSPKYLFRKEGQNVTLSCEQNLNHDAMYWYRQDPGQGLRLIYYSQIVNDFQKGDIAEGYSVSREKKESFPLTVTSAQKNPTAFYLCASLGADNEQFFGPGTRLTVL.

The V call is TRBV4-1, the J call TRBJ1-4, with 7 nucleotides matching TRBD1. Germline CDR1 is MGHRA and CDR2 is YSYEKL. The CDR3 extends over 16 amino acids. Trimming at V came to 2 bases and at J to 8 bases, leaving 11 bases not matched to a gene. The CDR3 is CASSQRNRGGEEKLFF. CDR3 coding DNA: TGCGCCAGCAGCCAAAGGAACAGGGGTGGAGAGGAAAAACTGTTTTTT.

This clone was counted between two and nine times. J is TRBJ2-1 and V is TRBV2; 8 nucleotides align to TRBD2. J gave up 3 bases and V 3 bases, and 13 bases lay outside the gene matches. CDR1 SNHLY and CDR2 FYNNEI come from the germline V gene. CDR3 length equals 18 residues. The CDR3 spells CASSDPSDGTRNYNEQFF. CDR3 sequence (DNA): TGTGCCAGCAGTGACCCCTCCGATGGGACTAGAAACTACAATGAGCAGTTCTTC.

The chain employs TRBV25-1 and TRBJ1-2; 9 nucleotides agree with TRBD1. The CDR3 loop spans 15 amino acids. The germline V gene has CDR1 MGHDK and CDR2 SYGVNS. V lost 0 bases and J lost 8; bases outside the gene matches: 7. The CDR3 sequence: CASSEYYRGQDGYTF. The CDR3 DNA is TGTGCCAGCAGTGAATATTACAGGGGGCAAGACGGCTACACCTTC.

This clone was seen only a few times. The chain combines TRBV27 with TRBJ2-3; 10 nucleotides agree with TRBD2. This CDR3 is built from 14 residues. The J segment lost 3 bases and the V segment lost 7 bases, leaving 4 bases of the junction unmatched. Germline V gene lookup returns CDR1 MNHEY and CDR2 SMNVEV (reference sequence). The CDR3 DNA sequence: TGTGCCAGCAACCTAGCGGGAGAGACAGATACGCAGTATTTT. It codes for CASNLAGETDTQYF.

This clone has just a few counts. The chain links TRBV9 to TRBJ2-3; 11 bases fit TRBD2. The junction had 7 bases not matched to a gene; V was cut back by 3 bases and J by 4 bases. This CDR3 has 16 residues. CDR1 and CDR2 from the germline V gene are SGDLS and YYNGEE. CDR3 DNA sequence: TGTGCCAGCAGCGATCGACTAGCGGGGAAGGCAGATACGCAGTATTTT. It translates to CASSDRLAGKADTQYF. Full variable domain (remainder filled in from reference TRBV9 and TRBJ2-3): DSGVTQTPKHLITATGQRVTLRCSPRSGDLSVYWYQQSLDQGLQFLIQYYNGEERAKGNILERFSAQQFPDLHSELNLSSLELGDSALYFCASSDRLAGKADTQYFGPGTRLTVL.

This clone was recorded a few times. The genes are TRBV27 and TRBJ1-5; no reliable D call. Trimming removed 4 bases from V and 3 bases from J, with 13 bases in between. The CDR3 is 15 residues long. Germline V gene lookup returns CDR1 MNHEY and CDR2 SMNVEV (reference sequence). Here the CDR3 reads CASSSLGPNNQPQHF. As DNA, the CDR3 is TGTGCCAGCAGTTCCCTCGGGCCTAACAATCAGCCCCAGCATTTT.

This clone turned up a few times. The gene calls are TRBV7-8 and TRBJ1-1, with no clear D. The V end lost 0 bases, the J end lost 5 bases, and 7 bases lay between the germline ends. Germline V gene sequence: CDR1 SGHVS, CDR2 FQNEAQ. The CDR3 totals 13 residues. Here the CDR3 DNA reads TGTGCCAGCAGCTTAGCGGGGATGACTGAAGCTTTCTTT. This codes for CASSLAGMTEAFF.

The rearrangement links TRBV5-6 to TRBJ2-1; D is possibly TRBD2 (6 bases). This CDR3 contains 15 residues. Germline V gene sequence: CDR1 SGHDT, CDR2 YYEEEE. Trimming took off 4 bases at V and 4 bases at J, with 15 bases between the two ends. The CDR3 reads CASSLRDGGYNEQFF. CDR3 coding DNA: TGTGCCAGCAGCCTCCGGGACGGGGGATACAATGAGCAGTTCTTC. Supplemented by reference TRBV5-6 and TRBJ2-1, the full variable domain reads DAGVTQSPTHLIKTRGQQVTLRCSPKSGHDTVSWYQQALGQGPQFIFQYYEEEERQRGNFPDRFSGHQFPNYSSELNVNALLLGDSALYLCASSLRDGGYNEQFFGPGTRLTVL.

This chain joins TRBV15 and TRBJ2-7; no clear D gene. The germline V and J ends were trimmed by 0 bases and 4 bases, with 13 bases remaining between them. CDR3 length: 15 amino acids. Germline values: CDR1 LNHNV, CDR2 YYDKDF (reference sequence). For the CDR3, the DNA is TGTGCCACCAGCAGAGATCGCGATAGCTTGTACGAGCAGTACTTC. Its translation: CATSRDRDSLYEQYF.

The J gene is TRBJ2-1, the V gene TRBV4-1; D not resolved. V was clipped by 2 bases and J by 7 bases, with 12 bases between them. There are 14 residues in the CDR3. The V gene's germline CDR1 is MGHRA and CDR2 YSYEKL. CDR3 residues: CASSQLGYTNEQFF. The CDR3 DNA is TGCGCCAGCAGCCAATTAGGCTACACAAATGAGCAGTTCTTC.

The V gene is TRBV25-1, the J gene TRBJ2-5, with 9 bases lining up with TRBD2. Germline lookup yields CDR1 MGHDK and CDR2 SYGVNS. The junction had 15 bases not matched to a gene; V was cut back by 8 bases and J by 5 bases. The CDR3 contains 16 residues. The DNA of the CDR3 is TGTGCCAGCTCACAAGGTAGCGGGAGTTTTGGGGAGACCCAGTACTTC. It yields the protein CASSQGSGSFGETQYF.

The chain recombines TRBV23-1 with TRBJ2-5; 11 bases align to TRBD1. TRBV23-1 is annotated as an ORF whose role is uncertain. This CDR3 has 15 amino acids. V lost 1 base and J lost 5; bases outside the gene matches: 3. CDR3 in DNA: TGCGCCAGCAGTCAATGGGACAGGGGGGCTGAGACCCAGTACTTC. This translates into CASSQWDRGAETQYF.

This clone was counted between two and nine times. The CDR3 DNA is TGCAGCGTTGAAGAGTATGAGCAGTTCTTC. The encoded protein is CSVEEYEQFF. This rearrangement joins TRBV29-1 to TRBJ2-1; D is ambiguous. The V end was cut by 0 bases, the J end by 8 bases, with 2 bases between. Germline values: CDR1 SQVTM, CDR2 ANQGSEA. This CDR3 contains 10 residues.

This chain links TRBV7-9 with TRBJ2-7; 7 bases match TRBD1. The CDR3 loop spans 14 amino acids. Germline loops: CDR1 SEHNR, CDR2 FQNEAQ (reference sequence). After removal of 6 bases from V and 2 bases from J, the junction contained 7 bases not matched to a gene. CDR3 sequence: CASRHGDSAYEQYF. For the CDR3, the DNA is TGTGCCAGCAGACATGGGGACAGTGCCTACGAGCAGTACTTC.

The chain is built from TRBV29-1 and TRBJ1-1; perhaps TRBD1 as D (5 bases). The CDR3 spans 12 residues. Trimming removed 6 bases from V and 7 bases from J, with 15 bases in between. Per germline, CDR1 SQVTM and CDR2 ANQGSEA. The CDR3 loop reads CSVTGPSIEAFF. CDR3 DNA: TGCAGCGTAACGGGACCTTCCATTGAAGCTTTCTTT. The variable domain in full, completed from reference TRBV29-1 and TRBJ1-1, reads SAVISQKPSRDICQRGTSLTIQCQVDSQVTMMFWYRQQPGQSLTLIATANQGSEATYESGFVIDKFPISRPNLTFSTLTVSNMSPEDSSIYLCSVTGPSIEAFFGQGTRLTVV.

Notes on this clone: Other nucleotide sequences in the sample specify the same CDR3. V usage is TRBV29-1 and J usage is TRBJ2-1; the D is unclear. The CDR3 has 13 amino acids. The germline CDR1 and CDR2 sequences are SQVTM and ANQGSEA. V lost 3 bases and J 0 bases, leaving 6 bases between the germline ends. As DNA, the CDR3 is TGCAGCGTTGATGGTAGCTCCTACAATGAGCAGTTCTTC. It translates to CSVDGSSYNEQFF.

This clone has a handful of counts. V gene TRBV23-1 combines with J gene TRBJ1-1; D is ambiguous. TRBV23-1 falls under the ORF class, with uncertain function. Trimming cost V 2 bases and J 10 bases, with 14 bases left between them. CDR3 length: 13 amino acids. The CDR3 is CASSQKHTTGAFF. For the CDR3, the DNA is TGCGCCAGCAGTCAAAAACATACTACGGGAGCTTTCTTT.

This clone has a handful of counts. The CDR3 sequence is CSVEGVREATQYF. The CDR3 DNA reads TGCAGCGTTGAAGGCGTACGAGAAGCGACCCAGTACTTC. The chain employs TRBV29-1 and TRBJ2-5; D not resolved. Germline CDR1 reads SQVTM; CDR2 reads ANQGSEA. Deletions cut 1 base from V and 7 bases from J, with 13 bases between. The CDR3 has 13 residues.

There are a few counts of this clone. The CDR3 spells CSVDDSGSYEQYF. DNA of the CDR3: TGCAGCGTAGACGATAGCGGGTCCTACGAGCAGTACTTC. The chain uses TRBV29-1 and TRBJ2-7; 7 nucleotides align to TRBD2. Trimming cost V 6 bases and J 1 base; bases outside gene matches: 6. The length of the CDR3 is 13 residues. Germline V gene data show CDR1 as SQVTM and CDR2 as ANQGSEA.

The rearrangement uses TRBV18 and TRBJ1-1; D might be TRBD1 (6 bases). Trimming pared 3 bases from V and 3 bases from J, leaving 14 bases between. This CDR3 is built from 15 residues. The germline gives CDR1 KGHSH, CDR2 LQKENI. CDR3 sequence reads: CASSPEGGFHTEAFF. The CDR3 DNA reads TGTGCCAGCTCACCGGAGGGGGGTTTCCACACTGAAGCTTTCTTT.

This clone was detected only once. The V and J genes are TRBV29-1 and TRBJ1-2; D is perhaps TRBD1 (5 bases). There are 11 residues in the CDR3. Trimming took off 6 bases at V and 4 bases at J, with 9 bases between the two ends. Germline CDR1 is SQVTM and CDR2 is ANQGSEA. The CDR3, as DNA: TGCAGCGTGGGGGTCTTCTATGGCTACACCTTC. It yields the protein CSVGVFYGYTF.

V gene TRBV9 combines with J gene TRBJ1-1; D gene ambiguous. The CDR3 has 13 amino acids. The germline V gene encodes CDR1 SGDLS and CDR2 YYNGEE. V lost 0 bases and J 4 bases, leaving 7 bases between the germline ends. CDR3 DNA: TGTGCCAGCAGCGTAGGGCTCTCCACTGAAGCTTTCTTT. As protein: CASSVGLSTEAFF.

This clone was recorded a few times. The CDR3 coding sequence is TGTGCCAGCAGCCCATCCGGGACAGGGGGCGCGGAGACCCAGTACTTC. This codes for CASSPSGTGGAETQYF. The chain links TRBV13 to TRBJ2-5; TRBD1 agrees at 12 bases. V shed 5 bases, J shed 5 bases, and the junction held 9 bases outside the gene matches. The germline V gene has CDR1 PRHDT and CDR2 FYEKMQ (reference sequence). The CDR3 has 16 amino acids. Supplemented by reference TRBV13 and TRBJ2-5, the full variable domain reads AAGVIQSPRHLIKEKRETATLKCYPIPRHDTVYWYQQGPGQDPQFLISFYEKMQSDKGSIPDRFSAQQFSDYHSELNMSSLELGDSALYFCASSPSGTGGAETQYFGPGTRLLVL.

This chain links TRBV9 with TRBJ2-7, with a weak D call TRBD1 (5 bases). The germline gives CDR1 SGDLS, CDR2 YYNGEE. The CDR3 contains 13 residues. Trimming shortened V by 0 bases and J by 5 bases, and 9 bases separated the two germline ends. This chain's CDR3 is CASSVAGHNEQYF. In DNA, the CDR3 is TGTGCCAGCAGCGTAGCAGGGCACAACGAGCAGTACTTC. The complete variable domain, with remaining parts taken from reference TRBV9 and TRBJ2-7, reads DSGVTQTPKHLITATGQRVTLRCSPRSGDLSVYWYQQSLDQGLQFLIQYYNGEERAKGNILERFSAQQFPDLHSELNLSSLELGDSALYFCASSVAGHNEQYFGPGTRLTVT.